The entry that follows covers one TCR beta chain sequence. Its antigen is as yet unknown. Germline V gene data show CDR1 as LGHDT and CDR2 as YNNKEL (reference sequence). The CDR3 runs to 19 residues. Unmatched junction bases numbered 13, after V lost 4 bases and J lost 3 bases. The sample comes from a study of T cell responses to AZD1222 COVID-19 vaccine. Method: immunoSEQ multiplex PCR; TCRdb's copy keeps in-frame clones and lacks some. This table has about 150,000 clones, roughly nine tenths appearing once. Notes on the study in general: As reported, nearly half of all spike-specific TCRs target variant regions that are unmutated. Spike-specific TCR breadth and depth rose after two AZD1222 doses.

V gene TRBV3-1 (or the pseudogene TRBV3-2) combines with J gene TRBJ2-4; 12 positions match TRBD2. Material: peripheral blood, obtained on day 0 of AZD1222 vaccination. The receptor was derived from an adult in good health. The CDR3: CASSPPWLAGGGVKNIQYF. CDR3 DNA: TGTGCCAGCAGCCCTCCCTGGCTAGCGGGAGGGGGGGTCAAAAACATTCAGTACTTC.